Listed here are 10 T cell receptor beta chains from one sample, sequenced in a study of T cells in localized non-small cell lung cancer. Produced via immunoSEQ multiplex PCR; TCRdb's table is partial and in-frame only. This sample has around 3,000 clones, with roughly 30% found just once. The sequenced sample was lung tumor tissue, obtained before any cancer treatment. These receptors were taken from a man between 40 and 70 years old with stage II lung adenocarcinoma.

In this sample, this clone turned up a few times. V gene TRBV5-1 combines with J gene TRBJ2-1, with TRBD2 matching over 8 bases. The V gene end was trimmed by 3 bases and the J gene end by 3 bases; junction bases not matched to a gene: 8. The germline V gene encodes CDR1 SGHRS and CDR2 YFSETQ. The CDR3 totals 16 residues. The CDR3 protein is CASSYNVGTSYNEQFF. The CDR3 DNA reads TGCGCCAGCAGCTATAACGTTGGGACTAGCTACAATGAGCAGTTCTTC.

This clone is labeled as medium-sized. The rearrangement joins TRBV4-1 to TRBJ2-2; 8 bases fit TRBD2. CDR3 length: 20 residues. From germline, CDR1 is MGHRA and CDR2 YSYEKL. V lost 0 bases to trimming and J lost 8 bases; unmatched junction nucleotides: 20. The CDR3 loop is CASSQETPRGGGSRGGELFF. The CDR3 DNA sequence: TGCGCCAGCAGCCAAGAGACCCCCAGAGGCGGGGGGTCGAGAGGGGGGGAGCTGTTTTTT.

V usage is TRBV19 and J usage is TRBJ1-4, with D perhaps matching TRBD1 (5 bases). This CDR3 spans 15 amino acids. Trimming pared 5 bases from V and 4 bases from J, leaving 14 bases between. Germline lookup yields CDR1 LNHDA and CDR2 SQIVND (reference sequence). The CDR3 nucleotides read TGTGCCAGTAGTTTAAGGGGATCCCTTAATGAAAAACTGTTTTTT. Translated, it gives CASSLRGSLNEKLFF.

The rearrangement uses TRBV28 and TRBJ1-5; no reliable D call. The CDR3 sequence is 12 residues long. V lost 10 bases and J lost 4, with 11 bases in between. Germline assignment: CDR1 MDHEN and CDR2 SYDVKM. The CDR3 DNA reads as TGTGCCACAAAAAGGGCGAATCAGCCCCAGCATTTT. Translation: CATKRANQPQHF.

The chain recombines TRBV29-1 with TRBJ2-3; 8 nucleotides agree with TRBD2. Looked up from germline, CDR1 is SQVTM and CDR2 is ANQGSEA. Trimming cost V 5 bases and J 9 bases; bases outside gene matches: 10. This CDR3 region has 13 residues. The CDR3 is CSVTSGGPLTQYF. In DNA, the CDR3 is TGCAGCGTTACCAGCGGGGGCCCCTTGACGCAGTATTTT.

In its sample, this clone is medium-sized. V and J are TRBV4-1 and TRBJ1-1, with D tentatively TRBD1 (6 bases). Germline values: CDR1 MGHRA, CDR2 YSYEKL. The length of the CDR3 is 16 residues. V was clipped by 4 bases and J by 1 base, with 16 bases between them. The CDR3 nucleotides are TGCGCCAGCAGCCGGGGGGGCACAGGGACGAACACTGAAGCTTTCTTT. The encoded protein is CASSRGGTGTNTEAFF.

The rearrangement joins TRBV2 to TRBJ2-1; 7 bases map to TRBD2. CDR3 length: 15 residues. Trimming removed 7 bases from V and 9 bases from J; junction bases left unmatched: 15. Germline-derived CDR1 and CDR2 are SNHLY and FYNNEI. The chain's CDR3 is CASKRLALLSPEQFF. In DNA form, the CDR3 reads TGTGCCAGCAAACGACTAGCCCTTCTTTCCCCTGAGCAGTTCTTC.

This sequence joins TRBV5-1 and TRBJ2-3; unclear D gene. The length of the CDR3 is 15 residues. Trimming stripped 4 bases from V and 0 bases from J, with 12 bases between. Germline CDR1 and CDR2: SGHRS and YFSETQ. CDR3 DNA: TGCGCCAGCAGCCCCGTAGCCTCTAGCACAGATACGCAGTATTTT. As protein: CASSPVASSTDTQYF.

The table lists this clone with a few counts. The V gene is TRBV9, the J gene TRBJ2-1, with D perhaps TRBD2 (6 bases). Germline V gene data show CDR1 as SGDLS and CDR2 as YYNGEE. The V gene lost 1 base and the J gene lost 0 bases, with 11 bases spanning the gap. The CDR3 contains 16 residues. CDR3 amino acids: CASSVSPGLSYNEQFF. CDR3 coding DNA: TGTGCCAGCAGCGTATCACCGGGACTCTCCTACAATGAGCAGTTCTTC.

This clone was seen only once. CDR3 DNA sequence: TGTGCCAGCTCACCGGACAGCTACTCCTACGAGCAGTACTTC. This codes for CASSPDSYSYEQYF. This chain joins TRBV18 and TRBJ2-7; TRBD1 is a possible D gene (6 bases). Trimming took off 3 bases at V and 0 bases at J, with 9 bases between the two ends. Germline CDR1 is KGHSH and CDR2 is LQKENI. CDR3 length equals 14 residues.